This T cell receptor (beta chain) came from a study of metastatic and nonmetastatic thyroid tumors. For the study at large: Repertoire comparisons spanned blood and tumor or nodule tissue from malignant and benign thyroid patients.

J lost 0 bases, V lost 7 bases, and 2 bases had no gene match. Germline lookup yields CDR1 SGHAT and CDR2 FQNNGV. The CDR3 spans 13 residues. Study outcomes and limitations: A significant increase in TCR beta diversity was reportedly seen in malignant thyroid tumors relative to benign nodules, in blood and tumor.

Through MiXCR, TCRdb re-clonotyped the PCR reads. The data hold around 6,400 clones, with roughly 16% observed a single time. In regard to this clone: Its antigen is not known.

There were no patients who had received any treatment before thyroid surgery. The chain employs TRBV11-2 and TRBJ2-7; 8 bases map to TRBD1. The TCR originated in a male donor with papillary thyroid cancer or a benign thyroid nodule (not recorded which). Some clones in this sample may be carry-over from other donors' samples. Sequencing was performed on tumor tissue. CDR3 nucleotide sequence: TGTGCCAGCAACAGGGGGAGCTCCTACGAGCAGTACTTC. Amino acids: CASNRGSSYEQYF.